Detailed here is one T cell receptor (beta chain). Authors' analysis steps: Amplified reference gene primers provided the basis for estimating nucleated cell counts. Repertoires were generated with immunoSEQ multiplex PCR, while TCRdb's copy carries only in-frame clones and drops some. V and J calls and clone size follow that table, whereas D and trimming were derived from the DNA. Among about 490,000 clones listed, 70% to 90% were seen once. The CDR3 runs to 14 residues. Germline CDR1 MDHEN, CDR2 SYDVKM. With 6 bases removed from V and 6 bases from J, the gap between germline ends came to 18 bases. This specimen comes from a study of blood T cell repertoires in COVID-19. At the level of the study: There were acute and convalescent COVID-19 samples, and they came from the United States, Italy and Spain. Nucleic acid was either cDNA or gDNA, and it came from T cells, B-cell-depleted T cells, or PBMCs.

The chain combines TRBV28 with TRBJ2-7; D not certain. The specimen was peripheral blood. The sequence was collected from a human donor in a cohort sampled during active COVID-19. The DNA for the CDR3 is TGTGCCAGCAGCCTAATGGTTATAAGATCCGAGCAGTACTTC. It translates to CASSLMVIRSEQYF.